The clone carrying this T cell receptor (beta chain) was detected only once. Its antigen remains unknown. Researchers ran the PCR with 60 Vbeta and 13 Jbeta primers. Sequenced by immunoSEQ multiplex PCR; TCRdb stores in-frame clones only, minus some. Among under 120,000 clones listed, 60% to 85% were seen once. The data stem from a study of cytomegalovirus exposure and HLA in healthy donors. Study observations and caveats: Rarity marked most TCR sequences, yet some public TCRs occurred in many donors.

This receptor was obtained from a female donor in good health and CMV-seropositive. Sequenced input: PBMCs.

The CDR3 DNA reads TGTGCCAGCAAAGGACTAGCGGGGTTAAACACCGGGGAGCTGTTTTTT. Translating it yields CASKGLAGLNTGELFF. The chain links TRBV2 to TRBJ2-2; TRBD2 matches 12 bases. Germline CDR1 reads SNHLY; CDR2 reads FYNNEI. J gave up 2 bases and V 7 bases, and 5 bases lay outside the gene matches. The CDR3 consists of 16 residues. Complete variable domain (other parts from reference TRBV2 and TRBJ2-2): EPEVTQTPSHQVTQMGQEVILRCVPISNHLYFYWYRQILGQKVEFLVSFYNNEISEKSEIFDDQFSVERPDGSNFTLKIRSTKLEDSAMYFCASKGLAGLNTGELFFGEGSRLTVL.